The 29 T cell receptor beta chains presented below share a single source sample, sequenced in a study of cytomegalovirus exposure and HLA in healthy donors. The repertoire was sequenced with immunoSEQ multiplex PCR; TCRdb's copy has only in-frame clones and lacks some. Altogether more than 250,000 clones are present, 87% being singletons, with the ten largest covering approximately 1.1%. The sample taken for sequencing was PBMCs. These receptors were obtained from a woman aged 25 to 45 in good health and CMV-seropositive.

The chain is built from TRBV15 and TRBJ1-5; D call uncertain. CDR1 LNHNV and CDR2 YYDKDF come from the germline V gene (reference sequence). The CDR3 totals 12 residues. Trimming took 5 bases from V and 8 from J, leaving 10 bases between them. In DNA, the CDR3 is TGTGCCACCAGCCGTTTCGGGGAGCCCCAGCATTTT. Translated, it gives CATSRFGEPQHF. The variable domain in full, completed from reference TRBV15 and TRBJ1-5, reads DAMVIQNPRYQVTQFGKPVTLSCSQTLNHNVMYWYQQKSSQAPKLLFHYYDKDFNNEADTPDNFQSRRPNTSFCFLDIRSPGLGDTAMYLCATSRFGEPQHFGDGTRLSIL.

The V gene is TRBV6-5, the J gene TRBJ2-2, with TRBD2 identical over 7 bases. Germline V gene lookup returns CDR1 MNHEY and CDR2 SVGAGI. V shed 7 bases, J shed 1 base, and the junction held 3 bases outside the gene matches. There are 14 residues in the CDR3. The CDR3 nucleotides read TGTGCCAGCACGACGGGGGGGAACACCGGGGAGCTGTTTTTT. Translating it yields CASTTGGNTGELFF.

The rearrangement uses TRBV4-1 and TRBJ1-3; D call uncertain. The V end was cut by 0 bases, the J end by 0 bases, with 6 bases between. The CDR3 runs 15 residues. Germline V lookup: CDR1 MGHRA, CDR2 YSYEKL. CDR3 loop: CASSQDYPSGNTIYF. The CDR3 DNA sequence: TGCGCCAGCAGCCAAGACTACCCCTCTGGAAACACCATATATTTT.

This clone has a single count. The chain links TRBV28 to TRBJ1-2; D is unresolved. CDR3 length: 11 amino acids. CDR1 MDHEN and CDR2 SYDVKM come from the germline V gene. V lost 6 bases, J lost 4 bases, and 6 bases lay in between. The CDR3 coding sequence is TGTGCCAGCAGAGTACCCTATGGCTACACCTTC. Translation: CASRVPYGYTF.

The genes are TRBV9 and TRBJ2-1, with D possibly being TRBD2 (5 bases). V lost 0 bases to trimming and J lost 9 bases, with 16 bases between them. The CDR3 sequence is 15 residues long. Germline loops: CDR1 SGDLS, CDR2 YYNGEE. CDR3 sequence (DNA): TGTGCCAGCAGCGTAGATGGGCGCACCGAGGGTGAGCAGTTCTTC. This gives the protein CASSVDGRTEGEQFF.

The V gene is TRBV7-2, the J gene TRBJ2-2; D is unresolved. Trimming pared 2 bases from V and 1 base from J, leaving 5 bases between. CDR1 SGHTA and CDR2 FQGNSA come from the germline V gene. The CDR3 contains 14 residues. Here the CDR3 reads CASSLNRNTGELFF. DNA for the CDR3: TGTGCCAGCAGCTTAAACAGGAACACCGGGGAGCTGTTTTTT.

This chain links TRBV5-1 with TRBJ1-6; tentative D call: TRBD1 (6 bases). The ends were cut back, 1 base at V and 5 bases at J, with 7 bases in the middle. The V gene's germline CDR1 is SGHRS and CDR2 YFSETQ. The CDR3 spans 14 residues. CDR3 residues: CASSLTGNNSPLHF. The CDR3 DNA follows: TGCGCCAGCAGCTTGACAGGGAATAATTCACCCCTCCACTTT.

The J gene is TRBJ1-6, the V gene TRBV7-9; a weak D match, TRBD1 (5 bases). CDR1 is SEHNR and CDR2 is FQNEAQ in the germline V gene (reference sequence). V was trimmed by 5 bases and J by 7 bases, leaving 12 bases between them. The CDR3 extends over 14 amino acids. CDR3 amino acids: CASSPARVNSPLHF. The CDR3, as DNA: TGTGCCAGCAGCCCTGCCAGGGTCAATTCACCCCTCCACTTT.

The chain combines TRBV7-9 with TRBJ2-7; D unresolved. The CDR3 sequence is 14 residues long. Looked up from germline, CDR1 is SEHNR and CDR2 is FQNEAQ (reference sequence). V was trimmed by 3 bases and J by 0 bases, leaving 9 bases between them. CDR3 nucleotides: TGTGCCAGCAGCTTGATGGCTAGCTCCTACGAGCAGTACTTC. This encodes CASSLMASSYEQYF.

The rearrangement joins TRBV5-6 to TRBJ2-7; no definite D call. CDR3 length: 13 residues. Trimming stripped 4 bases from V and 3 bases from J, with 11 bases between. Germline lookup yields CDR1 SGHDT and CDR2 YYEEEE. This CDR3 is CASSLYVHYEQYF. DNA of the CDR3: TGTGCCAGCAGCCTATATGTCCACTACGAGCAGTACTTC.

The chain employs TRBV28 and TRBJ2-4; TRBD2 is a possible D gene (6 bases). Deletions cut 3 bases from V and 1 base from J, with 13 bases between. Germline V lookup: CDR1 MDHEN, CDR2 SYDVKM. The CDR3 is 16 amino acids. In DNA, the CDR3 is TGTGCCAGCAGTTTGGGTGGGAGGCGGGCCAAAAACATTCAGTACTTC. It codes for CASSLGGRRAKNIQYF.

The V call is TRBV7-2, the J call TRBJ2-5; 7 bases match TRBD1. There are 14 residues in the CDR3. V was clipped by 3 bases and J by 4 bases; unmatched bases: 5. Looked up from germline, CDR1 is SGHTA and CDR2 is FQGNSA. The CDR3 sequence is CASSLSHRGETQYF. The DNA of the CDR3 is TGTGCCAGCAGCTTGTCTCACAGGGGAGAGACCCAGTACTTC.

The rearrangement uses TRBV4-3 and TRBJ2-3; 9 positions agree with TRBD2. This CDR3 is built from 16 residues. Per the germline V gene, CDR1 is LGHNA and CDR2 is YSLEER. The V gene end was trimmed by 1 base and the J gene end by 0 bases; junction bases not matched to a gene: 2. The CDR3 DNA is TGCGCCAGCAGCCAAGGACTAGCGGTTAGCACAGATACGCAGTATTTT. Translated: CASSQGLAVSTDTQYF.

V gene TRBV27 combines with J gene TRBJ2-7; D unresolved. Trimming stripped 6 bases from V and 6 bases from J, with 9 bases between. Germline V CDR1 and CDR2: MNHEY, SMNVEV (reference sequence). The CDR3 contains 11 residues. CDR3 sequence reads: CASRLSGEQYF. The CDR3 region has the DNA TGTGCCAGCAGGTTGTCAGGCGAGCAGTACTTC.

This sequence joins TRBV2 and TRBJ2-1; D perhaps matches TRBD1 (6 bases). The CDR3 length is 15 residues. Germline CDR1 SNHLY, CDR2 FYNNEI. The ends were cut back, 11 bases at V and 1 base at J, with 18 bases in the middle. CDR3 sequence (DNA): TGTGCCGGGGGTACTGGGACACTGTCCTACAATGAGCAGTTCTTC. It is translated as CAGGTGTLSYNEQFF.

The J gene is TRBJ2-7, the V gene TRBV9; D may be TRBD1 (6 bases). Trimming left V 1 base short and J 0 bases short, with 8 bases between. This CDR3 contains 14 residues. Per the germline V gene, CDR1 is SGDLS and CDR2 is YYNGEE. The CDR3 loop is CASSVMGASYEQYF. The CDR3 DNA reads TGTGCCAGCAGCGTAATGGGGGCCTCCTACGAGCAGTACTTC.

The gene calls are TRBV6-5 and TRBJ2-5, with D possibly matching TRBD2 (5 bases). The CDR3 is 15 amino acids. Trimming left V 2 bases short and J 4 bases short, with 14 bases between. Germline V gene sequence: CDR1 MNHEY, CDR2 SVGAGI. The CDR3 bases are TGTGCCAGCAGTTACCTAGCCACGTGGGGAGAGACCCAGTACTTC. Translated, it gives CASSYLATWGETQYF.

V and J are TRBV5-1 and TRBJ2-7; TRBD1 aligns across 12 bases. Per the germline V gene, CDR1 is SGHRS and CDR2 is YFSETQ. Trimming cost V 3 bases and J 5 bases; bases outside gene matches: 9. This CDR3 region has 16 residues. Here the CDR3 DNA reads TGCGCCAGCAGCTCAACAGGGACAGGGGGCGTCGACGAGCAGTACTTC. Protein: CASSSTGTGGVDEQYF.

This clone has just a few counts. The genes are TRBV27 and TRBJ1-1; D may be TRBD1 (6 bases). The CDR3 sequence is 14 residues long. Germline V gene sequence: CDR1 MNHEY, CDR2 SMNVEV (reference sequence). The V gene lost 6 bases and the J gene lost 3 bases, with 14 bases spanning the gap. The CDR3 DNA reads as TGTGCCAGCAGGCCAGGGGATGTGGACACTGAAGCTTTCTTT. This gives the protein CASRPGDVDTEAFF.

The genes are TRBV25-1 and TRBJ1-5; D is unresolved. Germline assignment: CDR1 MGHDK and CDR2 SYGVNS. The CDR3 consists of 13 residues. The germline V and J ends were trimmed by 4 bases and 2 bases, with 6 bases remaining between them. Here the CDR3 reads CASSVGGNQPQHF. The CDR3 nucleotides are TGTGCCAGCAGTGTTGGGGGCAATCAGCCCCAGCATTTT.

The chain combines TRBV7-9 with TRBJ2-4, with D possibly TRBD2 on 5 matching bases. Trimming shortened V by 7 bases and J by 5 bases, and 12 bases separated the two germline ends. This CDR3 is built from 13 residues. Germline V lookup: CDR1 SEHNR, CDR2 FQNEAQ (reference sequence). The CDR3 DNA reads as TGTGCCAGCACCTCAGCGAGGGAAAACATTCAGTACTTC. It is translated as CASTSARENIQYF.

V and J are TRBV5-1 and TRBJ2-3, with a possible D match to TRBD1 (5 bases). In germline, CDR1 is SGHRS, CDR2 YFSETQ. The CDR3 is 15 amino acids. V dropped 0 bases and J dropped 3 bases, with 11 bases sitting between them. The CDR3 reads CASSLAWAGTDTQYF. The CDR3 bases are TGCGCCAGCAGCTTGGCCTGGGCAGGGACAGATACGCAGTATTTT.

This chain joins TRBV7-3 and TRBJ1-5, with D unclear. Germline V gene data show CDR1 as SGHTA and CDR2 as FQGTGA. This CDR3 region has 13 residues. V lost 5 bases and J lost 4, with 9 bases in between. This CDR3 is CASSPDMNQPQHF. The DNA for the CDR3 is TGTGCCAGCAGCCCTGACATGAATCAGCCCCAGCATTTT.

A remark on this clone: One end of the junction does not line up with germline, which may come from a read error. This rearrangement joins TRBV7-2 to TRBJ2-1; TRBD2 matches 13 bases. The CDR3 has 15 amino acids. The germline gives CDR1 SGHTA, CDR2 FQGNSA. Written as DNA, the CDR3 is TGTGCCAGCAGCTCACTAGCGGGAGGGTACACTGAGCAGTTCTTC. Translating gives CASSSLAGGYTEQFF.

The rearrangement links TRBV15 to TRBJ2-1, with 12 positions matching TRBD2. Germline lookup yields CDR1 LNHNV and CDR2 YYDKDF (reference sequence). There are 20 residues in the CDR3. J lost 6 bases, V lost 0 bases, and 15 bases had no gene match. The CDR3 DNA reads as TGTGCCACCAGCAGAGATCGGAGACTAGCGGGGGAAACGGTGGGCAATGAGCAGTTCTTC. Translating it yields CATSRDRRLAGETVGNEQFF.

The gene calls are TRBV7-6 and TRBJ2-1; no reliable D call. CDR3 length: 17 residues. Germline lookup yields CDR1 SGHVS and CDR2 FNYEAQ. V was pared by 3 bases and J by 0 bases, with 15 bases between. As DNA, the CDR3 is TGTGCCAGCAGCTTCGACTCGGCTTGGGGCTCCTACAATGAGCAGTTCTTC. Residues: CASSFDSAWGSYNEQFF.

There are a few counts of this clone. The CDR3 loop reads CASSPYPGQTSYEQYF. The CDR3, as DNA: TGTGCCAGCTCACCCTATCCGGGACAGACTTCCTACGAGCAGTACTTC. The V and J genes are TRBV18 and TRBJ2-7; 7 positions agree with TRBD1. This CDR3 spans 16 amino acids. After removal of 3 bases from V and 1 base from J, the junction contained 9 bases not matched to a gene. CDR1 KGHSH and CDR2 LQKENI come from the germline V gene.

This chain uses TRBV6-1 with TRBJ1-2; D perhaps matches TRBD1 (5 bases). The CDR3 covers 16 residues. The germline V gene encodes CDR1 MNHNS and CDR2 SASEGT. The V end was cut by 3 bases, the J end by 4 bases, with 18 bases between. The CDR3 DNA is TGTGCCAGCAGTGATCAGAGCGGGGGGAGTAGCTATGGCTACACCTTC. Translated: CASSDQSGGSSYGYTF.

The chain carries TRBV6-1 and TRBJ2-1; D uncertain. CDR3 length: 15 amino acids. Germline V gene data show CDR1 as MNHNS and CDR2 as SASEGT. V lost 3 bases to trimming and J lost 5 bases, with 14 bases between them. CDR3 sequence reads: CASSELGYANNEQFF. CDR3 nucleotide sequence: TGTGCCAGCAGTGAGCTTGGGTACGCAAACAATGAGCAGTTCTTC.